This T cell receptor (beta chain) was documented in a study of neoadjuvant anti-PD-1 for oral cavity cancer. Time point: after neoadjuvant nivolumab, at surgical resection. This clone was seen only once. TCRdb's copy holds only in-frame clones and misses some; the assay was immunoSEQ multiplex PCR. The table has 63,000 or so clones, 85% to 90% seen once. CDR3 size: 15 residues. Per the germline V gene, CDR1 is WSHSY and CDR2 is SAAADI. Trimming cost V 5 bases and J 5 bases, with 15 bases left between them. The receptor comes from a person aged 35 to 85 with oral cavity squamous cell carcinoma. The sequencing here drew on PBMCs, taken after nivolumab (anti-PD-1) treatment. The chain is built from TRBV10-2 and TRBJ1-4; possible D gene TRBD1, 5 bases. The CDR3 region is CASSSSRALNEKLFF. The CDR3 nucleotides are TGCGCCAGCAGTTCGAGCAGGGCTTTGAATGAAAAACTGTTTTTT.